These 4 T cell receptor beta chains were sequenced from one sample in a study of T-cell reconstitution after alpha-beta-depleted transplantation in children. This sample's TCRbeta library carried unique molecular identifier barcodes. TCRdb ran MiXCR on the PCR reads and lists one entry per CDR3 protein. The data show hundreds of thousands of distinct CDR3 sequences, with under 15% seen just once and 0.75% to 0.85% held by the top ten. Sequencing used PBMCs, obtained before TCRalphabeta/CD19-depleted stem cell transplant. The receptor source for this set is a girl aged 2 to 9 with congenital amegakaryocytic thrombocytopenia, due to receive a stem cell transplant.

This clonotype was seen at least ten times. The chain couples TRBV28 to TRBJ2-1, with TRBD2 matching over 7 bases. CDR1 is MDHEN, CDR2 SYDVKM, per germline. CDR3 length: 20 residues. The J segment lost 5 bases and the V segment lost 3 bases, leaving 22 bases of the junction unmatched. The CDR3 nucleotides are TGTGCCAGCAGTTTTGGGCTGGGAGGGCCAACTCAGGCTCCTAACAATGAGCAGTTCTTC. Its protein is CASSFGLGGPTQAPNNEQFF.

This clonotype has a count of ten or more. The junction does not match germline at one end; this may be a read error. Here the CDR3 reads CASSLGNQETQYF. CDR3 in DNA: TGTGCCAGCAGTTTGGGTAACCAAGAGACCCAGTACTTC. This sequence joins TRBV5-1 and TRBJ2-5; D uncertain. This CDR3 comprises 13 residues. Germline V gene data show CDR1 as SGHRS and CDR2 as YFSETQ. Full variable domain (missing parts from reference TRBV5-1 and TRBJ2-5): KAGVTQTPRYLIKTRGQQVTLSCSPISGHRSVSWYQQTPGQGLQFLFEYFSETQRNKGNFPGRFSGRQFSNSRSEMNVSTLELGDSALYLCASSLGNQETQYFGPGTRLLVL.

This clonotype was detected many times. The CDR3 sequence is CSARSPRHGDTQYF. In nucleotides, the CDR3 is TGCAGTGCTAGAAGTCCGAGGCACGGCGATACGCAGTATTTT. The chain joins TRBV20-1 to TRBJ2-3; D is undetermined. Germline V gene data show CDR1 as DFQATT and CDR2 as SNEGSKA (reference sequence). The CDR3 has 14 amino acids. With 2 bases removed from V and 6 bases from J, the gap between germline ends came to 15 bases.

Ten or more counts support this clonotype. The rearrangement uses TRBV27 and TRBJ1-1; unclear D gene. Germline V CDR1 and CDR2: MNHEY, SMNVEV (reference sequence). V dropped 2 bases and J dropped 3 bases, with 25 bases sitting between them. The CDR3 covers 19 residues. DNA for the CDR3: TGTGCCAGCAGTTTAATCGGAAGGCCGGGCGGGGTTAGGGACACTGAAGCTTTCTTT. Translated, it gives CASSLIGRPGGVRDTEAFF.